This T cell receptor (beta chain) was recorded in a study of identical twins. The sample holds a few counts of this clonotype. TCRdb re-called the 5' RACE reads through MiXCR, storing one row per CDR3 protein. The sample has about 500,000 distinct CDR3 sequences; around an eighth are singletons. The CDR3 loop spans 15 amino acids. This sample also appeared in a second study, on yellow fever vaccine responses in identical twins.

The chain has TRBV12-1 and TRBJ2-3; TRBD1 was called by the table and not checked on the DNA. TRBV12-1 is annotated as a pseudogene. This TCR was sampled from a woman between 18 and 30 years old in good health. Source material: CD4+ T cells sorted from blood. The CDR3 is CASSFEVKGADTQYF. The CDR3 nucleotides are TGTGCCAGCAGCTTTGAGGTCAAAGGGGCAGATACGCAGTATTTT.